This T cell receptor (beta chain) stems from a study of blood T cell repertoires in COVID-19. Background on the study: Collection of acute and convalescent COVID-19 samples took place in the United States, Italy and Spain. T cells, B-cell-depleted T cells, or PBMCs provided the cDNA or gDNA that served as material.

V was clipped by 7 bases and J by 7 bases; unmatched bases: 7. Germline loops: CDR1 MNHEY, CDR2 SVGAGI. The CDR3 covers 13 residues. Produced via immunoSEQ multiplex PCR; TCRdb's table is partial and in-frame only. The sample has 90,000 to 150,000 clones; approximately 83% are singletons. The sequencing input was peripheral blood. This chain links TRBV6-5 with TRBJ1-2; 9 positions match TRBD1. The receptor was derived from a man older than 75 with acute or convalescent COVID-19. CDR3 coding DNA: TGTGCCAGCAAAGACAGGGGGGAGGTTGGCTACACCTTC. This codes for CASKDRGEVGYTF.